This T cell receptor (beta chain) was identified during a study of cytomegalovirus exposure and HLA in healthy donors. The length of the CDR3 is 12 residues. Germline-derived CDR1 and CDR2 are LNHDA and SQIVND (reference sequence). The V end lost 5 bases, the J end lost 6 bases, and 10 bases lay between the germline ends. Amplification used 60 Vbeta primers and 13 Jbeta primers. Method: immunoSEQ multiplex PCR; TCRdb's copy keeps in-frame clones and lacks some. The repertoire table contains more than 40,000 clones. The sequence came from a man between 35 and 55 years old in good health and CMV-seropositive. This chain links TRBV19 with TRBJ1-2; tentative D call: TRBD1 (5 bases). The sequencing sample was made of PBMCs. In DNA form, the CDR3 reads TGTGCCAGTAGTTTCCTGGGGCATGGCTACACCTTC. This translates into CASSFLGHGYTF.